One sample yielded the 9 T cell receptor beta chains listed below, sequenced in a study of blood T cells in healthy people across ages. Combining a sample-barcoded 5' primer with a J-beta primer mix, a second PCR ran for about 6 to 12 cycles. TCRdb reprocessed the 5' RACE reads with MiXCR, giving one entry per CDR3 protein. The table has about 2 million distinct CDR3 sequences, around half seen once. Material for sequencing was blood. These receptors all stem from a woman in her thirties or forties in good health.

The gene calls are TRBV12-3 or TRBV12-4 and TRBJ1-5; D possibly corresponds to TRBD1 (5 bases). The CDR3 is 14 amino acids. V was cut by 1 base and J by 4 bases, with 8 bases left in between. CDR3 sequence (DNA): TGTGCCAGCAGTTTAGGGGGGGTGAATCAGCCCCAGCATTTT. This translates into CASSLGGVNQPQHF.

The chain is built from TRBV13 and TRBJ1-2; D unclear. Germline lookup yields CDR1 PRHDT and CDR2 FYEKMQ (reference sequence). Trimming cost V 5 bases and J 8 bases, with 12 bases left between them. The CDR3 runs 12 residues. Here the CDR3 DNA reads TGTGCCAGCAGCCTCGGACCGGAAGGCTACACCTTC. The encoded protein is CASSLGPEGYTF.

The gene calls are TRBV5-5 and TRBJ2-5; 8 positions agree with TRBD1. The junction had 5 bases not matched to a gene; V was cut back by 0 bases and J by 13 bases. The CDR3 runs to 12 residues. Looked up from germline, CDR1 is SGHKS and CDR2 is YYEKEE (reference sequence). The CDR3 sequence: CASSLATGDRYF. The CDR3 DNA sequence: TGTGCCAGCAGCTTGGCGACAGGGGATAGGTACTTC.

The chain uses TRBV4-1 and TRBJ2-5; D unclear. Germline V gene lookup returns CDR1 MGHRA and CDR2 YSYEKL. Trimming shortened V by 7 bases and J by 1 base, and 16 bases separated the two germline ends. The CDR3 is 15 residues long. CDR3: CASNPSGRFQETQYF. The CDR3 coding sequence is TGCGCCAGCAACCCGAGTGGTCGATTCCAAGAGACCCAGTACTTC.

The V gene is TRBV28, the J gene TRBJ1-5; no definite D call. The length of the CDR3 is 16 residues. V lost 5 bases and J 4 bases, leaving 18 bases between the germline ends. Germline V gene data show CDR1 as MDHEN and CDR2 as SYDVKM. The CDR3 spells CASSPSTNPGNQPQHF. CDR3 nucleotides: TGTGCCAGCAGTCCCTCGACAAATCCTGGAAATCAGCCCCAGCATTTT.

The V call is TRBV27, the J call TRBJ1-1, with 10 bases matching TRBD1. Germline CDR1 and CDR2: MNHEY and SMNVEV (reference sequence). CDR3 length equals 15 residues. Losses at the gene ends were 5 bases for V and 5 bases for J; bases not matched to a gene: 8. The DNA for the CDR3 is TGTGCCAGCAGTACAGGACAGGGGGGTACTACTGAAGCTTTCTTT. Translation gives CASSTGQGGTTEAFF.

This chain connects TRBV9 to TRBJ1-2; unclear D gene. From germline, CDR1 is SGDLS and CDR2 YYNGEE. The CDR3 length is 15 residues. V gave up 0 bases and J gave up 4 bases, with 13 bases separating them. The CDR3 DNA follows: TGTGCCAGCAGCGTAGGTAGTGTGGGAGGCTATGGCTACACCTTC. Amino acid sequence: CASSVGSVGGYGYTF.

The rearrangement links TRBV6-5 to TRBJ2-5, with TRBD1 as a possible D gene (5 bases). Germline-derived CDR1 and CDR2 are MNHEY and SVGAGI. This CDR3 is built from 14 residues. Deletions cut 0 bases from V and 5 bases from J, with 10 bases between. CDR3 sequence: CASSYSSQAETQYF. The CDR3 region has the DNA TGTGCCAGCAGTTACTCATCACAGGCGGAGACCCAGTACTTC.

This clonotype was counted between two and nine times. J is TRBJ2-3 and V is TRBV20-1; 12 bases are shared with TRBD2. CDR1 is DFQATT, CDR2 SNEGSKA, per germline (reference sequence). J lost 5 bases, V lost 5 bases, and 8 bases had no gene match. CDR3 size: 15 residues. In nucleotides, the CDR3 is TGCAGTGCTGCCCTAGCGGGGGGGCCGTTAGATACGCAGTATTTT. Protein sequence: CSAALAGGPLDTQYF.